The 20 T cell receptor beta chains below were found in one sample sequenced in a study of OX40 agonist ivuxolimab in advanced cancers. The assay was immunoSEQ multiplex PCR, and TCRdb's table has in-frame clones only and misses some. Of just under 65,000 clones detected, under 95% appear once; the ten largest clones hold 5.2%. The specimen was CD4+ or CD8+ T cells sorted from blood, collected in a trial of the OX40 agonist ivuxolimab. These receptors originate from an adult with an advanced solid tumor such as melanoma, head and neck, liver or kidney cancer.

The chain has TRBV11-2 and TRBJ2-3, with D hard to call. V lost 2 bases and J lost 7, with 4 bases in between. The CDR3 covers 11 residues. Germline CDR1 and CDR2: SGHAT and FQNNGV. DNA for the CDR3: TGTGCCAGCAGCTTACTCTATACGCAGTATTTT. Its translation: CASSLLYTQYF.

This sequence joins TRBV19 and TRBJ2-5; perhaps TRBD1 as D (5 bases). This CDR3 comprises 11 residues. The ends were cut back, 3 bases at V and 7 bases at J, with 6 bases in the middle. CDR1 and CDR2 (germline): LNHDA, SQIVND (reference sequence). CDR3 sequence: CASSIRGTQYF. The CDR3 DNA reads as TGTGCCAGTAGTATTAGGGGGACCCAGTACTTC.

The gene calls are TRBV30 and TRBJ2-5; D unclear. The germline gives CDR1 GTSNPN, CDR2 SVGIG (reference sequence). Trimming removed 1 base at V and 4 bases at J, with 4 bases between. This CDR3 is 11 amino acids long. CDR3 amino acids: CAWSAPETQYF. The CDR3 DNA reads TGTGCCTGGAGTGCCCCAGAGACCCAGTACTTC.

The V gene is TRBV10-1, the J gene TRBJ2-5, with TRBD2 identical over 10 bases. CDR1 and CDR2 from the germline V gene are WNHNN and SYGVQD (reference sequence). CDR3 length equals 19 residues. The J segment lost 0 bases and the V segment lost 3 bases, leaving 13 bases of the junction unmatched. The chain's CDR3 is CASSDHRLAGEPNQETQYF. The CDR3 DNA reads TGCGCCAGCAGTGATCATAGGCTAGCGGGAGAGCCGAACCAAGAGACCCAGTACTTC.

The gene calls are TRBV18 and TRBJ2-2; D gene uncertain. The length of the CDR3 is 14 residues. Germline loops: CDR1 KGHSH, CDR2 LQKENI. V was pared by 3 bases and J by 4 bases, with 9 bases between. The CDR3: CASSPPGLTGELFF. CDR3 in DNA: TGTGCCAGCTCACCGCCGGGTCTCACCGGGGAGCTGTTTTTT.

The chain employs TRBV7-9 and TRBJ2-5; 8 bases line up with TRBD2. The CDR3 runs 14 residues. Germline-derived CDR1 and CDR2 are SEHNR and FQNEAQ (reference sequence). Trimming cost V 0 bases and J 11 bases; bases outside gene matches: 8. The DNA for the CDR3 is TGTGCCAGCAGCTTAGCTAGCGGGATCTGGGAGCAGTACTTC. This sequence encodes CASSLASGIWEQYF. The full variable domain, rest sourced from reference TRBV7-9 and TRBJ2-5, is DTGVSQNPRHKITKRGQNVTFRCDPISEHNRLYWYRQTLGQGPEFLTYFQNEAQLEKSRLLSDRFSAERPKGSFSTLEIQRTEQGDSAMYLCASSLASGIWEQYFGPGTRLLVL.

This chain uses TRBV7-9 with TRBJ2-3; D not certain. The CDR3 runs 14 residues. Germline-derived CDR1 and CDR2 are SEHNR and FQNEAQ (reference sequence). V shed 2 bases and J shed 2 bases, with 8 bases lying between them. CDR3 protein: CASSLSLTTDTQYF. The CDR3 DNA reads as TGTGCCAGCAGCTTATCTCTGACCACAGATACGCAGTATTTT.

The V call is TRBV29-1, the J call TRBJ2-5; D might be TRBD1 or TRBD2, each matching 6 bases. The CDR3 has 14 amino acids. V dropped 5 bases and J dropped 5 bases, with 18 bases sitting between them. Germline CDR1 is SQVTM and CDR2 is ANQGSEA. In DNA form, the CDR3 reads TGCAGCGTTTTATCCCTCTTAGGGGGGGAGACCCAGTACTTC. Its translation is CSVLSLLGGETQYF.

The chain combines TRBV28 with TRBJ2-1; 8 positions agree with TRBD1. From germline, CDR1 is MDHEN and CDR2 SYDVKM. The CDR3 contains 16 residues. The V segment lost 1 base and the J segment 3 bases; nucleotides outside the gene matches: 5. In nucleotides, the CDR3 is TGTGCCAGCAGTTTATATGGGGACAGGCGCTACAATGAGCAGTTCTTC. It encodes CASSLYGDRRYNEQFF.

The CDR3 loop is CASRTLYGYTF. In DNA form, the CDR3 reads TGTGCCAGCAGGACACTCTATGGCTACACCTTC. The V and J genes are TRBV28 and TRBJ1-2; the D is unclear. Trimming shortened V by 6 bases and J by 4 bases, and 6 bases separated the two germline ends. Germline V gene lookup returns CDR1 MDHEN and CDR2 SYDVKM. The CDR3 sequence is 11 residues long.

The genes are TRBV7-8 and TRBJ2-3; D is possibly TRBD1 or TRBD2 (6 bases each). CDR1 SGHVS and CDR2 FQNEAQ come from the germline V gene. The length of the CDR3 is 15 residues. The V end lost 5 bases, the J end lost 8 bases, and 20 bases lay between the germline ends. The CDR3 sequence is CASSDRRDTGGTQYF. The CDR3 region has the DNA TGTGCCAGCAGCGATCGACGGGACACCGGGGGTACGCAGTATTTT.

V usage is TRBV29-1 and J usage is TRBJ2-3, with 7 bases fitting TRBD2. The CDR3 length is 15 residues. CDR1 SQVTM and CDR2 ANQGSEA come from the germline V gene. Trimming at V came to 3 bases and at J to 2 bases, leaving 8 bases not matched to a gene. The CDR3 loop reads CSVEGGSGFTDTQYF. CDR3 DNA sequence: TGCAGCGTTGAGGGCGGGAGTGGGTTCACAGATACGCAGTATTTT.

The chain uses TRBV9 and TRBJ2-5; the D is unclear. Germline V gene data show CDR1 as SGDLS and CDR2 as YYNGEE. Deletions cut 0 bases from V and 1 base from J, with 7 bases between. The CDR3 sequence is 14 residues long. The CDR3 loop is CASSVGGPQETQYF. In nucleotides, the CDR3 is TGTGCCAGCAGCGTAGGTGGACCCCAAGAGACCCAGTACTTC.

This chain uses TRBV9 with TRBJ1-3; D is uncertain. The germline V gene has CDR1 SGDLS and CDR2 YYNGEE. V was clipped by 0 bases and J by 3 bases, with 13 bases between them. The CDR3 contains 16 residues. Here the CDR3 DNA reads TGTGCCAGCAGCGTAGAAGGAGGGAGGAGTGGAAACACCATATATTTT. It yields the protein CASSVEGGRSGNTIYF.

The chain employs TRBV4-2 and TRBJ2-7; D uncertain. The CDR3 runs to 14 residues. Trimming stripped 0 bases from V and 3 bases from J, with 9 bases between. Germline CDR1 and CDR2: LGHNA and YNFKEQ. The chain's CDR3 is CASSQELLGYEQYF. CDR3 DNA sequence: TGTGCCAGCAGCCAAGAACTACTGGGCTACGAGCAGTACTTC.

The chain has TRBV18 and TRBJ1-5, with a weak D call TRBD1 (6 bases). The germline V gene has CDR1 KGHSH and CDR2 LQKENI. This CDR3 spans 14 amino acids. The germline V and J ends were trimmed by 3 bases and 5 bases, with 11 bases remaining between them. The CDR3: CASSPVDRDQPQHF. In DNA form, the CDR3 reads TGTGCCAGCTCACCCGTGGACAGAGATCAGCCCCAGCATTTT. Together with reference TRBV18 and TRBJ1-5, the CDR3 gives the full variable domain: NAGVMQNPRHLVRRRGQEARLRCSPMKGHSHVYWYRQLPEEGLKFMVYLQKENIIDESGMPKERFSAEFPKEGPSILRIQQVVRGDSAAYFCASSPVDRDQPQHFGDGTRLSIL.

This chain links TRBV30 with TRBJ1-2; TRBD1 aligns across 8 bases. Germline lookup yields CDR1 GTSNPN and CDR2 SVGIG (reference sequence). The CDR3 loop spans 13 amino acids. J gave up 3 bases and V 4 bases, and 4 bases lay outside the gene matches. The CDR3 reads CAWNMDRDYGYTF. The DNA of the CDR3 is TGTGCCTGGAACATGGACAGGGACTATGGCTACACCTTC.

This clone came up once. The CDR3 sequence: CASSDRQIQAGELFF. DNA for the CDR3: TGTGCCAGTAGTGACCGACAGATCCAGGCCGGGGAGCTGTTTTTT. The gene calls are TRBV19 and TRBJ2-2; tentative D call: TRBD1 (5 bases). The CDR3 totals 15 residues. Trimming took 5 bases from V and 6 from J, leaving 16 bases between them. Germline V CDR1 and CDR2: LNHDA, SQIVND (reference sequence).

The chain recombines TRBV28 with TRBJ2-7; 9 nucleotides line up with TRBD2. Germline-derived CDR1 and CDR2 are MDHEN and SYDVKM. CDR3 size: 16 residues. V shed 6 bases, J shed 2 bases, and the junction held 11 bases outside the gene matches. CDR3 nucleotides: TGTGCCAGCAGCTCTACAGGGACTAGCATCCCCTACGAGCAGTACTTC. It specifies CASSSTGTSIPYEQYF.

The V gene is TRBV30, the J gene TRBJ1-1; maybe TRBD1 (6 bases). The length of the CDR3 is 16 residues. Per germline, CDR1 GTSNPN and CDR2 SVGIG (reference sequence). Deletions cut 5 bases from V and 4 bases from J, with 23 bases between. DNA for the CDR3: TGTGCCTGGGGTGCCGTGGGGGGGCGTATTATCACTGAAGCTTTCTTT. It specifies CAWGAVGGRIITEAFF.